Each of the 30 T cell receptor beta chains below was sequenced from the same sample in a study of T cell repertoires in cytomegalovirus infection. Antigens for these TCRs are unknown. TCRdb redid the calling of the reads with MiXCR, one entry per CDR3 protein. The table lists approximately 350,000 distinct CDR3 sequences, roughly a third of them singletons. Here the sequenced sample was cultured PBMCs, taken from culture after CMV antigen stimulation. The origin of the receptors is a human donor in good health (CMV status not recorded). Some clones in this sample may be carry-over from other donors' samples.

This clonotype was seen a handful of times. The chain joins TRBV7-6 to TRBJ2-5, with D possibly matching TRBD1 (6 bases). This CDR3 is built from 15 residues. The germline V and J ends were trimmed by 7 bases and 5 bases, with 20 bases remaining between them. CDR1 and CDR2 from the germline V gene are SGHVS and FNYEAQ. Written as DNA, the CDR3 is TGTGCCAGCACCGTCGGACAGATGCTCTTTGAGACCCAGTACTTC. It is translated as CASTVGQMLFETQYF.

This clonotype turned up a few times. CDR3 sequence (DNA): TGTGCCAGCAGCTTAGCTACAGGGGTGCATTCCTACAATGAGCAGTTCTTC. This codes for CASSLATGVHSYNEQFF. V usage is TRBV7-8 and J usage is TRBJ2-1; 7 bases fit TRBD1. The length of the CDR3 is 17 residues. The germline gives CDR1 SGHVS, CDR2 FQNEAQ. V lost 0 bases to trimming and J lost 1 base; unmatched junction nucleotides: 6.

This clonotype was observed at least ten times. The chain is built from TRBV7-2 and TRBJ2-5; D is unresolved. V shed 5 bases and J shed 2 bases, with 9 bases lying between them. The CDR3 loop spans 13 amino acids. The germline CDR1 and CDR2 sequences are SGHTA and FQGNSA. The CDR3 DNA reads as TGTGCCAGCAGCCGAGAGCTGCAAGAGACCCAGTACTTC. It translates to CASSRELQETQYF.

The chain has TRBV7-8 and TRBJ2-7; 9 bases line up with TRBD1. Germline trimming cut 0 bases from V and 3 bases from J; bases unmatched to any gene: 3. Germline V lookup: CDR1 SGHVS, CDR2 FQNEAQ. This CDR3 region has 15 residues. The CDR3 loop reads CASSLAGQGFYEQYV. CDR3 in DNA: TGTGCCAGCAGCTTAGCGGGACAGGGCTTCTACGAGCAGTACGTC.

This sequence joins TRBV28 and TRBJ2-7; TRBD1 matches 8 bases. Germline CDR1 is MDHEN and CDR2 is SYDVKM. The CDR3 sequence is 14 residues long. J was trimmed by 2 bases and V by 2 bases; bases with no gene match: 2. The CDR3 nucleotides are TGTGCCAGCAGTTTACAGGGGGCTCCCTACGAGCAGTACTTC. This gives the protein CASSLQGAPYEQYF.

V gene TRBV4-1 combines with J gene TRBJ1-2; D is possibly TRBD1 (6 bases). Trimming took 0 bases from V and 8 from J, leaving 22 bases between them. The CDR3 length is 17 residues. Germline V gene data show CDR1 as MGHRA and CDR2 as YSYEKL. CDR3 sequence (DNA): TGCGCCAGCAGCCAAGATCCCCAAACCAGGGGTTCTCGAGGCTACACCTTC. It encodes CASSQDPQTRGSRGYTF.

For the CDR3, the DNA is TGCAGTGCTAGAATGACTAGCGGGGCTCTTGTCGCAGATACGCAGTATTTT. It translates to CSARMTSGALVADTQYF. The V and J genes are TRBV20-1 and TRBJ2-3; TRBD2 matches 11 bases. Germline trimming cut 2 bases from V and 4 bases from J; bases unmatched to any gene: 11. In germline, CDR1 is DFQATT, CDR2 SNEGSKA (reference sequence). CDR3 length: 17 amino acids.

CDR3 in amino acids: CATSDNYKDTQYF. CDR3 in DNA: TGTGCCACCAGTGACAACTACAAGGATACGCAGTATTTT. The rearrangement joins TRBV24-1 to TRBJ2-3; D gene ambiguous. The CDR3 length is 13 residues. Germline CDR1 and CDR2: KGHDR and SFDVKD. The ends were cut back, 4 bases at V and 6 bases at J, with 10 bases in the middle.

This clonotype occurred many times. This chain joins TRBV6-2 or TRBV6-3 and TRBJ2-2; D might be TRBD1 or TRBD2, each matching 5 bases. V lost 11 bases to trimming and J lost 4 bases, with 14 bases between them. The CDR3 is 13 amino acids. CDR1 is MNHEY, CDR2 SVGEGT, per germline. CDR3 loop: CALSGTGTGELFF. CDR3 nucleotide sequence: TGTGCCCTCAGCGGCACAGGCACCGGGGAGCTGTTTTTT.

This clonotype is medium-sized. The rearrangement joins TRBV7-9 to TRBJ2-7; a possible D gene is TRBD1 (5 bases). The CDR3 covers 12 residues. V lost 5 bases to trimming and J lost 0 bases, with 5 bases between them. Looked up from germline, CDR1 is SEHNR and CDR2 is FQNEAQ (reference sequence). CDR3 bases: TGTGCCAGCAGCCAGGGCTCCTACGAGCAGTACTTC. It codes for CASSQGSYEQYF.

This clonotype has just a few counts. The chain joins TRBV27 to TRBJ1-2; D possibly corresponds to TRBD1 (6 bases). CDR1 MNHEY and CDR2 SMNVEV come from the germline V gene (reference sequence). The CDR3 spans 16 residues. Trimming stripped 0 bases from V and 1 base from J, with 12 bases between. CDR3 protein: CASSLSGGAVNYGYTF. CDR3 in DNA: TGTGCCAGCAGTTTATCGGGGGGGGCCGTTAACTATGGCTACACCTTC.

The chain couples TRBV7-9 to TRBJ1-1; possibly TRBD1 for D (6 bases). Trimming shortened V by 5 bases and J by 5 bases, and 15 bases separated the two germline ends. CDR1 and CDR2 (germline): SEHNR, FQNEAQ (reference sequence). The CDR3 sequence is 14 residues long. The CDR3 loop is CASSLDRVQTEAFF. The CDR3 region has the DNA TGTGCCAGCAGCCTGGACAGAGTTCAGACTGAAGCTTTCTTT.

This clonotype was found a few times. The V and J genes are TRBV28 and TRBJ2-1; D perhaps matches TRBD1 (6 bases). The CDR3 has 15 residues. Germline V lookup: CDR1 MDHEN, CDR2 SYDVKM. Between the trimmed V and J ends, which lost 6 bases and 0 bases, there was a span of 12 bases. CDR3 nucleotide sequence: TGTGCCAGCAGAGACCAGGGGAGCTCCTACAATGAGCAGTTCTTC. Translated: CASRDQGSSYNEQFF. The full variable domain, with the rest looked up from reference TRBV28 and TRBJ2-1, is DVKVTQSSRYLVKRTGEKVFLECVQDMDHENMFWYRQDPGLGLRLIYFSYDVKMKEKGDIPEGYSVSREKKERFSLILESASTNQTSMYLCASRDQGSSYNEQFFGPGTRLTVL.

This clonotype came up a few times. V is TRBV4-1 and J is TRBJ2-5; TRBD1 matches 7 bases. V gave up 4 bases and J gave up 5 bases; unmatched junction bases: 10. Germline lookup yields CDR1 MGHRA and CDR2 YSYEKL. The length of the CDR3 is 15 residues. Here the CDR3 DNA reads TGCGCCAGCAGCCGATCACAGGGGACGAGGGAGACCCAGTACTTC. It is translated as CASSRSQGTRETQYF.

The rearrangement joins TRBV11-3 to TRBJ2-1, with TRBD2 matching over 11 bases. Trimming removed 1 base from V and 5 bases from J; junction bases left unmatched: 7. Germline V CDR1 and CDR2: SGHNT, YENEEA. This CDR3 region has 17 residues. The CDR3 reads CASSLVLAGAVNNEQFF. The CDR3 DNA is TGTGCCAGCAGCTTAGTACTAGCGGGAGCCGTAAACAATGAGCAGTTCTTC. Full variable domain (missing parts from reference TRBV11-3 and TRBJ2-1): EAGVVQSPRYKIIEKKQPVAFWCNPISGHNTLYWYLQNLGQGPELLIRYENEEAVDDSQLPKDRFSAERLKGVDSTLKIQPAELGDSAVYLCASSLVLAGAVNNEQFFGPGTRLTVL.

The chain carries TRBV12-3 or TRBV12-4 and TRBJ2-6, with 7 bases fitting TRBD2. Trimming at V came to 5 bases and at J to 2 bases, leaving 3 bases not matched to a gene. The CDR3 runs 15 residues. The CDR3 DNA reads as TGTGCCAGCAGTCCAACTAGCGCTGGGGCCAACGTCCTGACTTTC. Translating it yields CASSPTSAGANVLTF.

The V and J genes are TRBV5-1 and TRBJ2-1, with TRBD2 matching 16 bases. The CDR3 has 15 amino acids. With 3 bases clipped from V and 12 bases from J, the junction kept 6 bases outside the gene matches. From germline, CDR1 is SGHRS and CDR2 YFSETQ. The CDR3 DNA reads TGCGCCAGCAGCTCGGGACTAGCGGGAGGGCATGGGCAGTTCTTC. Residues: CASSSGLAGGHGQFF.

This clonotype was seen a few times. V usage is TRBV19 and J usage is TRBJ2-7, with a possible D match to TRBD2 (5 bases). Germline CDR1 and CDR2: LNHDA and SQIVND (reference sequence). Trimming took off 7 bases at V and 0 bases at J, with 10 bases between the two ends. CDR3 length: 13 residues. The CDR3 nucleotides are TGTGCCAGTAAACATGGGAGCTCCTACGAGCAGTACTTC. It is translated as CASKHGSSYEQYF.

This clonotype was counted many times. The chain is built from TRBV7-2 and TRBJ2-7; a possible D gene is TRBD1 (6 bases). CDR3 size: 13 residues. Germline V lookup: CDR1 SGHTA, CDR2 FQGNSA. The V end was cut by 5 bases, the J end by 3 bases, with 11 bases between. In nucleotides, the CDR3 is TGTGCCAGCAGCCCGACAGGAGTCTACGAGCAGTACTTC. It specifies CASSPTGVYEQYF.

The V call is TRBV5-8, the J call TRBJ2-3; D may be TRBD2 (6 bases). CDR3 size: 17 residues. V was cut by 0 bases and J by 0 bases, with 14 bases left in between. Germline V gene sequence: CDR1 SGHTS, CDR2 YDEGEE. CDR3 sequence: CASSLVATSWSTDTQYF. The CDR3 DNA follows: TGTGCCAGCAGCTTGGTAGCGACTAGTTGGAGCACAGATACGCAGTATTTT.

The chain couples TRBV6-2 or TRBV6-3 to TRBJ1-1; D is perhaps TRBD1 (5 bases). The CDR3 totals 14 residues. Between the trimmed V and J ends, which lost 7 bases and 7 bases, there was a span of 19 bases. CDR1 and CDR2 from the germline V gene are MNHEY and SVGEGT. The CDR3 sequence: CASINYRGGYEAFF. The CDR3 nucleotides are TGTGCCAGCATCAACTACCGGGGGGGTTATGAAGCTTTCTTT.

This clonotype has more than one count but fewer than ten. The chain recombines TRBV29-1 with TRBJ2-3; tentatively, D is TRBD1 or TRBD2 (6 bases each). Trimming pared 8 bases from V and 2 bases from J, leaving 20 bases between. CDR1 is SQVTM and CDR2 is ANQGSEA in the germline V gene. This CDR3 region has 15 residues. The CDR3 DNA sequence: TGCAGCCCAAAGGGGCCGGAGGGGGTCACAGATACGCAGTATTTT. It yields the protein CSPKGPEGVTDTQYF.

The rearrangement links TRBV20-1 to TRBJ2-5, with D perhaps given as TRBD1 or TRBD2 (6 bases each). The CDR3 runs 12 residues. Trimming stripped 2 bases from V and 5 bases from J, with 9 bases between. The germline gives CDR1 DFQATT, CDR2 SNEGSKA (reference sequence). In nucleotides, the CDR3 is TGCAGTGCTAGAAGGGGGGCGGAGACCCAGTACTTC. Translating it yields CSARRGAETQYF.

The V gene is TRBV7-9, the J gene TRBJ2-5; no definite D call. The CDR3 is made up of 13 amino acids. V lost 0 bases to trimming and J lost 5 bases, with 7 bases between them. Germline values: CDR1 SEHNR, CDR2 FQNEAQ (reference sequence). The CDR3 loop is CASSLAHWETQYF. Here the CDR3 DNA reads TGTGCCAGCAGCTTAGCTCACTGGGAGACCCAGTACTTC. Full variable domain (missing parts from reference TRBV7-9 and TRBJ2-5): DTGVSQNPRHKITKRGQNVTFRCDPISEHNRLYWYRQTLGQGPEFLTYFQNEAQLEKSRLLSDRFSAERPKGSFSTLEIQRTEQGDSAMYLCASSLAHWETQYFGPGTRLLVL.

This clonotype appeared a few times. The gene calls are TRBV7-2 and TRBJ2-1; 12 bases align to TRBD2. The V gene end was trimmed by 5 bases and the J gene end by 8 bases; junction bases not matched to a gene: 7. The CDR3 totals 15 residues. CDR1 and CDR2 (germline): SGHTA, FQGNSA. The CDR3 region is CASSPTSGGAYEQFF. In nucleotides, the CDR3 is TGTGCCAGCAGCCCGACTAGCGGGGGTGCCTATGAGCAGTTCTTC. The whole variable domain, filled in from reference TRBV7-2 and TRBJ2-1, reads GAGVSQSPSNKVTEKGKDVELRCDPISGHTALYWYRQSLGQGLEFLIYFQGNSAPDKSGLPSDRFSAERTGGSVSTLTIQRTQQEDSAVYLCASSPTSGGAYEQFFGPGTRLTVL.

V and J are TRBV14 and TRBJ2-4, with D possibly matching TRBD2 (6 bases). V was shortened by 3 bases and J by 5 bases, with 20 bases between the two germline ends. The length of the CDR3 is 17 residues. In germline, CDR1 is SGHDN, CDR2 FVKESK. CDR3 sequence (DNA): TGTGCCAGCAGCCAGGGATTTGGAGCGGGTGCTGAAAACATTCAGTACTTC. Its protein is CASSQGFGAGAENIQYF.

This clonotype was picked up a small number of times. J is TRBJ1-2 and V is TRBV7-9; D ambiguous. The length of the CDR3 is 17 residues. V lost 4 bases and J lost 7, with 25 bases in between. The germline V gene encodes CDR1 SEHNR and CDR2 FQNEAQ (reference sequence). The CDR3 is CASSWASGHPAWSGYTF. As DNA, the CDR3 is TGTGCCAGCAGCTGGGCCAGTGGGCACCCGGCTTGGAGTGGCTACACCTTC.

This clonotype was recorded many times. The chain carries TRBV7-2 and TRBJ2-5; D is unclear. V lost 6 bases and J lost 3, with 11 bases in between. The CDR3 spans 13 residues. Germline-derived CDR1 and CDR2 are SGHTA and FQGNSA. CDR3 in DNA: TGTGCCAGCAGTCCAATCCGGGAAGAGACCCAGTACTTC. This codes for CASSPIREETQYF.

V usage is TRBV2 and J usage is TRBJ2-3; no definite D call. Trimming pared 4 bases from V and 1 base from J, leaving 9 bases between. The germline V gene has CDR1 SNHLY and CDR2 FYNNEI. This CDR3 contains 14 residues. CDR3 sequence: CASSVGIRTDTQYF. CDR3 DNA: TGTGCCAGCAGTGTGGGTATCCGCACAGATACGCAGTATTTT. The variable domain in full, with the rest retrieved from reference TRBV2 and TRBJ2-3, is EPEVTQTPSHQVTQMGQEVILRCVPISNHLYFYWYRQILGQKVEFLVSFYNNEISEKSEIFDDQFSVERPDGSNFTLKIRSTKLEDSAMYFCASSVGIRTDTQYFGPGTRLTVL.

This clonotype occurred a few times. The chain uses TRBV29-1 and TRBJ2-3, with 7 bases fitting TRBD1. The V segment lost 3 bases and the J segment 6 bases; nucleotides outside the gene matches: 9. CDR3 length equals 14 residues. From germline, CDR1 is SQVTM and CDR2 ANQGSEA. The CDR3 region is CSVDRTGPGDTQYF. CDR3 coding DNA: TGCAGCGTTGACCGGACAGGCCCAGGGGATACGCAGTATTTT.